Listed below are T cell receptor beta chains from one sample, sequenced in a study of shared clonotypes between healthy human individuals. Some clones are missing from TCRdb's copy, which holds only in-frame ones; the method was immunoSEQ multiplex PCR. This sample carries hundreds of thousands of clones, 92% of them seen once, and the ten largest clones take 24%. The sample comprised naive CD8+ T cells sorted from blood. All receptors derive from a man between 25 and 39 years old in good health. Each CDR3 is given with its conserved first and last residue. A D gene is named only where the DNA matches it firmly.

>TRBV7-9|TRBD2|TRBJ2-7
CASNPGLANEQYF
TGTGCCAGCAACCCTGGACTAGCAAACGAGCAGTACTTC
>TRBV4-1|.|TRBJ1-1
CASSQVGSRNTEAFF
TGCGCCAGCAGCCAAGTGGGCTCACGGAACACTGAAGCTTTCTTT
>TRBV9|TRBD1|TRBJ2-7
CASSVGQGSDEQYF
TGTGCCAGCAGCGTTGGACAGGGTAGCGACGAGCAGTACTTC
>TRBV5-4|.|TRBJ2-5
CASSGGTLETQYF
TGTGCCAGCAGCGGGGGAACTCTAGAGACCCAGTACTTC
>TRBV7-9|.|TRBJ2-7
CASRPPQGAIYEQYF
TGTGCCAGCAGACCACCCCAGGGTGCCATCTACGAGCAGTACTTC
>TRBV28|.|TRBJ1-5
CASSFAGAINQPQHF
TGTGCCAGCAGTTTTGCAGGGGCGATCAATCAGCCCCAGCATTTT
>TRBV7-2|TRBD2|TRBJ2-3
CASSSVLAGEDTQYF
TGTGCCAGCAGCTCAGTGCTAGCGGGAGAAGATACGCAGTATTTT
>TRBV27|.|TRBJ2-1
CASSSGPEQFF
TGTGCCAGCAGTTCAGGGCCGGAGCAGTTCTTC
>TRBV7-9|TRBD2|TRBJ2-2
CASSSSGLTGELFF
TGTGCCAGCAGCTCTAGCGGGCTCACCGGGGAGCTGTTTTTT
>TRBV27|.|TRBJ2-5
CASSLNRGLETQYF
TGTGCCAGCAGTTTAAATAGGGGGTTGGAGACCCAGTACTTC
>TRBV10-2|.|TRBJ2-1
CASNPESFRGEQFF
TGCGCCAGCAATCCAGAATCCTTCCGCGGTGAGCAGTTCTTC
>TRBV13|.|TRBJ1-5
CASSLGQGFNQPQHF
TGTGCCAGCAGCTTAGGACAGGGATTCAATCAGCCCCAGCATTTT